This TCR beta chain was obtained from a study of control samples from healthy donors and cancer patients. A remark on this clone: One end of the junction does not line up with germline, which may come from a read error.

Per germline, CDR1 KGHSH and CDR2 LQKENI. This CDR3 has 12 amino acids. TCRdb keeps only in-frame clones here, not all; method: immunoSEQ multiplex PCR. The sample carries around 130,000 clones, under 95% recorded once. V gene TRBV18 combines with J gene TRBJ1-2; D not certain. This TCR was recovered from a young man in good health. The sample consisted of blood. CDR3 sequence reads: CASSPATVEKFF. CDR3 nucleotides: TGTGCCAGCTCACCAGCAACAGTTGAAAAATTCTTC.